This TCR beta chain was profiled in a study of patients and donors after allogeneic stem cell transplantation. This CDR3 has 13 amino acids. CDR1 and CDR2 from the germline V gene are SEHNR and FQNEAQ (reference sequence). Trimming took 5 bases from V and 7 from J; bases not matched to a gene: 8. TCRdb re-called the RT-PCR reads with MiXCR, one entry per CDR3 protein. The sample has 90,000 to 120,000 distinct CDR3 sequences; around 38% are singletons. Sequences were obtained from blood, either unsorted or a sorted T cell fraction (not recorded which). This chain joins TRBV7-9 and TRBJ2-7; TRBD1 matches at 7 bases. This receptor was obtained from a human donor who was either an allogeneic HSCT recipient or a stem cell or donor lymphocyte infusion donor (not recorded which). It is not recorded whose cells these are; they may come from a transplant donor. The CDR3 DNA reads TGTGCCAGCAGCCCTCCGACAGGGCCGGAGCAGTACTTC. Translation: CASSPPTGPEQYF. Together with reference TRBV7-9 and TRBJ2-7, the CDR3 gives the full variable domain: DTGVSQNPRHKITKRGQNVTFRCDPISEHNRLYWYRQTLGQGPEFLTYFQNEAQLEKSRLLSDRFSAERPKGSFSTLEIQRTEQGDSAMYLCASSPPTGPEQYFGPGTRLTVT.